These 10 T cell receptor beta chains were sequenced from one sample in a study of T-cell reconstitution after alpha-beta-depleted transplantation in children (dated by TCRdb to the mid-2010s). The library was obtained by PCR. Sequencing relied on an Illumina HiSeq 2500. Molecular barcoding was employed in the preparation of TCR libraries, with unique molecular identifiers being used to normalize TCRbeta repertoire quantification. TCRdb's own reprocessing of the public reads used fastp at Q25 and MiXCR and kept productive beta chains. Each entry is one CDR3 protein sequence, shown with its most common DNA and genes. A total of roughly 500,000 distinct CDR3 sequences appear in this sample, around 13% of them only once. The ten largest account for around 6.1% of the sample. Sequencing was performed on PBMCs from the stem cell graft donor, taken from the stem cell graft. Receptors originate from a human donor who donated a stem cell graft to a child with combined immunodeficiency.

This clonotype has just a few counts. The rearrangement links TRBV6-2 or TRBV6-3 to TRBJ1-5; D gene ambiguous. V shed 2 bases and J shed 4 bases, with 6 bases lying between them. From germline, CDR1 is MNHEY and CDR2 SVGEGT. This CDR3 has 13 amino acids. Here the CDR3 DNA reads TGTGCCAGCAGTTACCGGGAGAATCAGCCCCAGCATTTT. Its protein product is CASSYRENQPQHF.

The CDR3 loop is CASSQGLGPQRDEQFF. CDR3 sequence (DNA): TGTGCCAGCAGCCAGGGTTTGGGGCCCCAGAGGGATGAGCAGTTCTTC. The rearrangement uses TRBV4-2 and TRBJ2-1; TRBD1 or TRBD2 may be the D gene (5 bases each). V was cut by 3 bases and J by 8 bases, with 20 bases left in between. The CDR3 is made up of 16 amino acids. Germline values: CDR1 LGHNA, CDR2 YNFKEQ.

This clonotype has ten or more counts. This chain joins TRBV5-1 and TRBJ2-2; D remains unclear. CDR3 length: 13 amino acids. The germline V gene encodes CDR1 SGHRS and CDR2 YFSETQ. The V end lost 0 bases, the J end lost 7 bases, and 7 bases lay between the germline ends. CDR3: CASSLDTGGELFF. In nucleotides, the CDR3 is TGCGCCAGCAGCTTGGACACGGGCGGGGAGCTGTTTTTT.

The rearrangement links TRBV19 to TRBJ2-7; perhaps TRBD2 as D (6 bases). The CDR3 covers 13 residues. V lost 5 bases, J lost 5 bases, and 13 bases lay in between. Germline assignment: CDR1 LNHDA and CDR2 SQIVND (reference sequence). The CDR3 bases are TGTGCCAGTAGTCGGGGGTACAACAACGAGCAGTACTTC. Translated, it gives CASSRGYNNEQYF.

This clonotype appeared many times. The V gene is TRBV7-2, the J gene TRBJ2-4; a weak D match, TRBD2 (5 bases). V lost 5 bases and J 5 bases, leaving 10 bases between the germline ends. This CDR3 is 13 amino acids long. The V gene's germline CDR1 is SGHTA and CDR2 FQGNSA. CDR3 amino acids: CASSPGGQNIQYF. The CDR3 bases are TGTGCCAGCAGCCCCGGAGGTCAAAACATTCAGTACTTC.

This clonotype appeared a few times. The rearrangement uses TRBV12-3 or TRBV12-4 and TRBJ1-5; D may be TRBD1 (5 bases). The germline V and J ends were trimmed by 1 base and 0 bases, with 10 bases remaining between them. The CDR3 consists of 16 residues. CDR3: CASSLDRSLSNQPQHF. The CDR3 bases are TGTGCCAGCAGTTTAGACAGGTCCCTTAGCAATCAGCCCCAGCATTTT.

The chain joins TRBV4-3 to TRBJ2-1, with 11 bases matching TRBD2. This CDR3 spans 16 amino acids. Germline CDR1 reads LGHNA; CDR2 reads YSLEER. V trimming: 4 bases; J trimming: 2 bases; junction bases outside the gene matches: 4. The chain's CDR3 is CASSPGTSGAYNEQFF. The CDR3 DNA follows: TGCGCCAGCAGCCCCGGGACTAGCGGAGCCTACAATGAGCAGTTCTTC.

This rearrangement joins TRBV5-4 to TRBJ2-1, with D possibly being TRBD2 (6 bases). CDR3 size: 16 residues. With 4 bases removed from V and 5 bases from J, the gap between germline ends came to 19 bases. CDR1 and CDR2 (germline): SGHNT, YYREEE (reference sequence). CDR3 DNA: TGTGCCAGCAGCCGGCTGCGGGCGGGGAGGAACAATGAGCAGTTCTTC. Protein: CASSRLRAGRNNEQFF.

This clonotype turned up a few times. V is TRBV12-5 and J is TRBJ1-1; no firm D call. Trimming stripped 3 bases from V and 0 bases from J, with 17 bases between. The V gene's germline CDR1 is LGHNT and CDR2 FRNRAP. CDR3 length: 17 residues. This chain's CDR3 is CASGFHLDAEMNTEAFF. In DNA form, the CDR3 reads TGTGCTAGTGGTTTCCATCTGGACGCTGAAATGAACACTGAAGCTTTCTTT.

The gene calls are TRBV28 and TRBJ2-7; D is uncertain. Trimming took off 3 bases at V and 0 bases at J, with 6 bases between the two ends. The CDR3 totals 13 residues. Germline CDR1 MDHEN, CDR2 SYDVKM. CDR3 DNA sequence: TGTGCCAGCAGTTTTGCCACCTCCTACGAGCAGTACTTC. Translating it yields CASSFATSYEQYF.